A single T cell receptor (beta chain) is shown here with its context. The repertoire was sequenced with immunoSEQ multiplex PCR; TCRdb's copy has only in-frame clones and lacks some. The repertoire has roughly 120,000 clones, about 93% of them found once; the top ten carry 2.1%. These data belong to a study of blood T cell repertoires in COVID-19. On the study more broadly: Sample material is recorded as cDNA or gDNA derived from T cells, B-cell-depleted T cells, or PBMCs.

Material: peripheral blood. The sequence was collected from a man aged 50 to 60 with COVID-19, enrolled during active disease.

The CDR3 loop is CASSPTGLEQYF. CDR3 in DNA: TGTGCCAGCAGCCCGACAGGGCTCGAGCAGTACTTC. The chain links TRBV3-1 (or the pseudogene TRBV3-2) to TRBJ2-7; 7 bases line up with TRBD1. This CDR3 region has 12 residues. Germline trimming cut 4 bases from V and 6 bases from J; bases unmatched to any gene: 3. Germline loops: CDR1 LGHDT, CDR2 YNNKEL (reference sequence).